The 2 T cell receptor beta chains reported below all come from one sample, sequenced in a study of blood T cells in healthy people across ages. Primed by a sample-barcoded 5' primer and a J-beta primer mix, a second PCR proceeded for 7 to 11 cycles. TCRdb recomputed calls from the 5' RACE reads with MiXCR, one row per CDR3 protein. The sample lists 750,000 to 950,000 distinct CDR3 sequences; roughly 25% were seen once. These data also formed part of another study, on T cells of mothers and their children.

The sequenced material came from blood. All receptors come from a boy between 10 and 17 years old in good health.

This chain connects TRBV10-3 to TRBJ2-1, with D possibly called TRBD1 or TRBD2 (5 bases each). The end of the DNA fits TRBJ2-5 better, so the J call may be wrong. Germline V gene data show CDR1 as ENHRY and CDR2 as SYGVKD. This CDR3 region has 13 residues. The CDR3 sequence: CAAKGDPRETQYF. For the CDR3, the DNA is TGTGCCGCTAAAGGGGACCCGCGGGAGACCCAGTACTTC.

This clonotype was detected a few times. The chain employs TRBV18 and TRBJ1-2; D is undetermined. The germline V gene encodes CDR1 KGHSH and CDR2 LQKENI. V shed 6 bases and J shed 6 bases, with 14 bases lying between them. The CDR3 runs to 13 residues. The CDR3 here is CASSTTQRDGYTF. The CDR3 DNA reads TGTGCCAGCTCGACGACCCAGAGAGATGGCTACACCTTC.